The 5 T cell receptor beta chains presented below share a single source sample, sequenced in a study of cytomegalovirus exposure and HLA in healthy donors. PCR amplification relied on 60 Vbeta primers (plus 13 Jbeta primers). Profiled with immunoSEQ multiplex PCR; TCRdb holds only in-frame clones, not every one. The data contain 150,000 to 200,000 clones, roughly 85% of them singletons. Sequenced sample: PBMCs. The source is a man aged 50-59 years in good health and CMV-seropositive.

This clone occurred once. This chain connects TRBV4-1 to TRBJ2-5, with D perhaps matching TRBD1 (5 bases). Germline assignment: CDR1 MGHRA and CDR2 YSYEKL. The CDR3 spans 16 residues. The ends were cut back, 1 base at V and 5 bases at J, with 17 bases in the middle. CDR3 in amino acids: CASSQVEGQGLETQYF. Here the CDR3 DNA reads TGCGCCAGCAGCCAAGTTGAAGGTCAGGGTCTGGAGACCCAGTACTTC.

CDR3 residues: CASRGVIGGSGNTIYF. The DNA of the CDR3 is TGTGCCAGCAGAGGCGTGATTGGCGGCTCTGGAAACACCATATATTTT. V gene TRBV2 combines with J gene TRBJ1-3; D not certain. Germline V lookup: CDR1 SNHLY, CDR2 FYNNEI. V lost 6 bases to trimming and J lost 0 bases, with 15 bases between them. This CDR3 has 16 amino acids. The whole variable domain, remainder taken from reference TRBV2 and TRBJ1-3, is EPEVTQTPSHQVTQMGQEVILRCVPISNHLYFYWYRQILGQKVEFLVSFYNNEISEKSEIFDDQFSVERPDGSNFTLKIRSTKLEDSAMYFCASRGVIGGSGNTIYFGEGSWLTVV.

The chain uses TRBV5-6 and TRBJ1-2; D is ambiguous. Trimming left V 2 bases short and J 4 bases short, with 12 bases between. This CDR3 region has 14 residues. The germline CDR1 and CDR2 sequences are SGHDT and YYEEEE. CDR3 nucleotides: TGTGCCAGCAGCTTCGGCAGGACTACCTATGGCTACACCTTC. Its translation is CASSFGRTTYGYTF.

The chain links TRBV7-9 to TRBJ1-2; D may be TRBD1 (6 bases). Germline assignment: CDR1 SEHNR and CDR2 FQNEAQ (reference sequence). Trimming stripped 4 bases from V and 8 bases from J, with 14 bases between. The CDR3 spans 13 residues. The DNA for the CDR3 is TGTGCCAGCAGCTCGCCAGGGGATGAGGGCTACACCTTC. Protein product: CASSSPGDEGYTF.

The chain carries TRBV6-1 and TRBJ1-5, with D perhaps TRBD1 (5 bases). Trimming removed 1 base from V and 6 bases from J, with 10 bases in between. From germline, CDR1 is MNHNS and CDR2 SASEGT. This CDR3 region has 14 residues. DNA of the CDR3: TGTGCCAGCAGTGAAGGGGGCGGACGTCAGCCCCAGCATTTT. As protein: CASSEGGGRQPQHF.